One and the same sample provided the 21 T cell receptor beta chains below, sequenced in a study of CD8 T cells in Susac syndrome. Random hexamers served to reverse transcribe roughly 0.5 to 1 ug RNA. TCRdb re-analysed the immunoSEQ multiplex PCR reads in MiXCR, keeping a single row per CDR3 protein. Of 67,000 or so distinct CDR3 sequences listed, around 93% are singletons. Sequenced sample: CD4+ T cells from PBMCs. The receptors shown here come from a human donor with Susac syndrome.

This chain uses TRBV6-5 with TRBJ2-3; 9 nucleotides match TRBD2. The junction had 12 bases not matched to a gene; V was cut back by 4 bases and J by 1 base. The CDR3 consists of 18 residues. Germline-derived CDR1 and CDR2 are MNHEY and SVGAGI. For the CDR3, the DNA is TGTGCCAGCAGTTCAGGGCGGCGGGGGGGCCCCGGCACAGATACGCAGTATTTT. Encoded protein: CASSSGRRGGPGTDTQYF.

This chain links TRBV4-3 with TRBJ2-5; 9 positions match TRBD2. Germline lookup yields CDR1 LGHNA and CDR2 YSLEER. This CDR3 comprises 19 residues. V shed 0 bases, J shed 4 bases, and the junction held 15 bases outside the gene matches. The CDR3 sequence: CASSQDGGGGGARSETQYF. CDR3 nucleotide sequence: TGCGCCAGCAGCCAAGATGGAGGAGGCGGGGGGGCCCGATCAGAGACCCAGTACTTC.

The chain combines TRBV7-3 with TRBJ1-1; D not certain. Trimming removed 0 bases at V and 5 bases at J, with 7 bases between. Germline CDR1 is SGHTA and CDR2 is FQGTGA. The CDR3 is made up of 13 amino acids. The CDR3 DNA follows: TGTGCCAGCAGCTTAACATCCAGAACTGAAGCTTTCTTT. Translating gives CASSLTSRTEAFF. The variable domain in full, with the rest retrieved from reference TRBV7-3 and TRBJ1-1, is GAGVSQTPSNKVTEKGKYVELRCDPISGHTALYWYRQSLGQGPEFLIYFQGTGAADDSGLPNDRFFAVRPEGSVSTLKIQRTERGDSAVYLCASSLTSRTEAFFGQGTRLTVV.

The chain joins TRBV20-1 to TRBJ2-1; TRBD2 matches at 13 bases. The J segment lost 5 bases and the V segment lost 6 bases, leaving 7 bases of the junction unmatched. CDR1 DFQATT and CDR2 SNEGSKA come from the germline V gene (reference sequence). The CDR3 sequence is 15 residues long. The CDR3 DNA reads TGCAGTGCCCCGGGGGGACTAGCGGGGAACAATGAGCAGTTCTTC. Translated: CSAPGGLAGNNEQFF.

The V call is TRBV24-1, the J call TRBJ2-2; D assignment may be TRBD1 or TRBD2 (5 bases each). With 0 bases removed from V and 0 bases from J, the gap between germline ends came to 7 bases. There are 16 residues in the CDR3. Germline CDR1 reads KGHDR; CDR2 reads SFDVKD. The chain's CDR3 is CATSDLRGPNTGELFF. In DNA form, the CDR3 reads TGTGCCACCAGTGATTTGCGGGGCCCGAACACCGGGGAGCTGTTTTTT.

The chain employs TRBV3-1 and TRBJ1-6, with no clear D. V was clipped by 0 bases and J by 9 bases, with 21 bases between them. The germline V gene has CDR1 LGHDT and CDR2 YNNKEL (reference sequence). The CDR3 runs to 18 residues. Here the CDR3 DNA reads TGTGCCAGCAGCCAAGATAGCAGCTTTGGAAGGCGAAGTTCACCCCTCCACTTT. It specifies CASSQDSSFGRRSSPLHF.

The chain links TRBV13 to TRBJ1-1; tentative D call: TRBD1 (6 bases). CDR3 size: 17 residues. The V gene's germline CDR1 is PRHDT and CDR2 FYEKMQ (reference sequence). Trimming removed 4 bases from V and 5 bases from J, with 23 bases in between. As DNA, the CDR3 is TGTGCCAGCAGCTCCATCTCCTGGGGGGGGCAAGGGACTGAAGCTTTCTTT. Residues: CASSSISWGGQGTEAFF.

The chain uses TRBV11-3 and TRBJ1-2; 8 bases fit TRBD1. The CDR3 extends over 15 amino acids. The V gene end was trimmed by 5 bases and the J gene end by 2 bases; junction bases not matched to a gene: 7. Per germline, CDR1 SGHNT and CDR2 YENEEA. CDR3 DNA: TGTGCCAGCAGCCGGGGACAGGCGTCGAACTATGGCTACACCTTC. This codes for CASSRGQASNYGYTF.

This chain links TRBV27 with TRBJ2-3; TRBD2 matches at 15 bases. CDR1 and CDR2 (germline): MNHEY, SMNVEV (reference sequence). The trim removed 6 bases at V and 5 bases at J, leaving 9 bases unmatched. There are 17 residues in the CDR3. For the CDR3, the DNA is TGTGCCAGCAGCAGACCGGGACTAGCGGGGGGTGGAGATACGCAGTATTTT. The encoded protein is CASSRPGLAGGGDTQYF.

In its sample, this clonotype was seen once. This rearrangement joins TRBV15 to TRBJ2-7; tentative D call: TRBD1 (5 bases). This CDR3 has 14 residues. The V end lost 1 base, the J end lost 2 bases, and 9 bases lay between the germline ends. Looked up from germline, CDR1 is LNHNV and CDR2 is YYDKDF (reference sequence). CDR3 sequence: CATSRGGRAYEQYF. In nucleotides, the CDR3 is TGTGCCACCAGCAGAGGAGGCAGGGCCTACGAGCAGTACTTC. Looking up the rest from reference TRBV15 and TRBJ2-7 gives the full variable domain: DAMVIQNPRYQVTQFGKPVTLSCSQTLNHNVMYWYQQKSSQAPKLLFHYYDKDFNNEADTPDNFQSRRPNTSFCFLDIRSPGLGDTAMYLCATSRGGRAYEQYFGPGTRLTVT.

The DNA of the CDR3 is TGTGCCAGCAGCTTAGCAGGGGGCGGAGAGACCCAGTACTTC. Translated: CASSLAGGGETQYF. The chain carries TRBV7-3 and TRBJ2-5, with TRBD1 identical over 8 bases. The CDR3 loop spans 14 amino acids. V lost 2 bases and J lost 4; bases outside the gene matches: 3. The V gene's germline CDR1 is SGHTA and CDR2 FQGTGA. The full variable domain, with the rest looked up from reference TRBV7-3 and TRBJ2-5, is GAGVSQTPSNKVTEKGKYVELRCDPISGHTALYWYRQSLGQGPEFLIYFQGTGAADDSGLPNDRFFAVRPEGSVSTLKIQRTERGDSAVYLCASSLAGGGETQYFGPGTRLLVL.

The rearrangement joins TRBV4-1 to TRBJ1-2, with D perhaps TRBD1 (5 bases). Between the trimmed V and J ends, which lost 4 bases and 0 bases, there was a span of 12 bases. Germline V lookup: CDR1 MGHRA, CDR2 YSYEKL. The CDR3 length is 15 residues. CDR3 in amino acids: CASSLRTTPNYGYTF. The CDR3 DNA follows: TGCGCCAGCAGCCTCCGGACAACTCCTAACTATGGCTACACCTTC.

The chain links TRBV29-1 to TRBJ1-2, with D perhaps matching TRBD1 (5 bases). Germline CDR1 is SQVTM and CDR2 is ANQGSEA. Deletions cut 0 bases from V and 4 bases from J, with 12 bases between. The CDR3 has 14 amino acids. The DNA for the CDR3 is TGCAGCGTTGAAGAGGACACGGTCCTCTATGGCTACACCTTC. Translation gives CSVEEDTVLYGYTF.

The chain has TRBV19 and TRBJ2-5; perhaps D is TRBD1 or TRBD2 (7 bases each). The CDR3 is 14 amino acids. V dropped 5 bases and J dropped 5 bases, with 15 bases sitting between them. Germline V CDR1 and CDR2: LNHDA, SQIVND (reference sequence). Here the CDR3 reads CASSPGTAGETQYF. The CDR3 DNA is TGTGCCAGTAGTCCTGGGACAGCGGGGGAGACCCAGTACTTC.

CDR3 in amino acids: CASSSRDRDYEQYF. In DNA, the CDR3 is TGTGCCAGCAGTTCGCGGGACAGGGACTACGAGCAGTACTTC. This chain joins TRBV12-3 or TRBV12-4 and TRBJ2-7, with TRBD1 identical over 9 bases. V lost 4 bases, J lost 3 bases, and 4 bases stayed unmatched. This CDR3 region has 14 residues.

The chain joins TRBV28 to TRBJ1-4; possibly TRBD1 for D (5 bases). Germline values: CDR1 MDHEN, CDR2 SYDVKM. The V and J ends lost 3 bases and 0 bases respectively, with 17 bases between them. The CDR3 covers 18 residues. The CDR3 nucleotides are TGTGCCAGCAGTTTGATCCGGGGGATCCCCTCAACTAATGAAAAACTGTTTTTT. Protein product: CASSLIRGIPSTNEKLFF.

The CDR3 DNA follows: TGCGCCAGCAGCCAAGGTCTAGCGGGGGGGCCTTACGAGCAGTACTTC. This encodes CASSQGLAGGPYEQYF. The genes are TRBV4-3 and TRBJ2-7; TRBD2 matches at 12 bases. Germline assignment: CDR1 LGHNA and CDR2 YSLEER. The junction had 5 bases not matched to a gene; V was cut back by 1 base and J by 4 bases. The CDR3 contains 16 residues.

This rearrangement joins TRBV30 to TRBJ1-5; maybe TRBD1 (5 bases). Germline V CDR1 and CDR2: GTSNPN, SVGIG (reference sequence). V lost 4 bases and J 0 bases, leaving 13 bases between the germline ends. The CDR3 is 15 amino acids. CDR3 sequence (DNA): TGTGCCTGGACTTCCGGGACCTATAGCAATCAGCCCCAGCATTTT. Residues: CAWTSGTYSNQPQHF.

The chain uses TRBV30 and TRBJ1-5; 10 bases are a match to TRBD1. V lost 3 bases to trimming and J lost 6 bases; unmatched junction nucleotides: 2. The CDR3 has 13 residues. Germline CDR1 and CDR2: GTSNPN and SVGIG (reference sequence). In DNA form, the CDR3 reads TGTGCCTGGAGCGACAGGGGGCGTCAGCCCCAGCATTTT. Translation: CAWSDRGRQPQHF.

This rearrangement joins TRBV18 to TRBJ2-7; D may correspond to TRBD1 or TRBD2 (5 bases each). Trimming pared 2 bases from V and 2 bases from J, leaving 13 bases between. The CDR3 runs 15 residues. Looked up from germline, CDR1 is KGHSH and CDR2 is LQKENI. CDR3 amino acids: CASSPIGTPAYEQYF. The CDR3 DNA reads as TGTGCCAGCTCACCAATCGGGACGCCAGCCTACGAGCAGTACTTC.

V and J are TRBV30 and TRBJ1-2; 7 bases line up with TRBD1. Germline V gene sequence: CDR1 GTSNPN, CDR2 SVGIG (reference sequence). V shed 4 bases and J 4 bases; nucleotides not matched to a gene: 3. The CDR3 extends over 12 amino acids. CDR3 sequence: CAWKGAAYGYTF. CDR3 nucleotides: TGTGCCTGGAAGGGGGCTGCCTATGGCTACACCTTC.